This T cell receptor (beta chain) was captured in a study of CD8+ T cells in alopecia areata. Sequencing templates came from extracted RNA that was reverse transcribed into cDNA. Produced via immunoSEQ multiplex PCR; TCRdb's table is partial and in-frame only. Among 150,000 to 200,000 clones, more than 55% were seen once, and the ten largest hold roughly 1.3%. Trimming removed 4 bases from V and 2 bases from J, with 16 bases in between. The CDR3 contains 15 residues. CDR1 is SGHDT and CDR2 is YYEEEE in the germline V gene. Treatment here: oral pan-JAK inhibitor, 5-10 mg twice daily. PBMCs yielded sorted CD4+ and CD8+ T cells.

This receptor was obtained from a human donor with alopecia areata. This chain uses TRBV5-6 with TRBJ2-7; D is tentatively TRBD1 or TRBD2 (5 bases each). The sample was CD4+ T cells sorted from blood, taken around week 47, from a patient treated with tofacitinib. CDR3 sequence reads: CASSPWGRSTYEQYF. In DNA form, the CDR3 reads TGTGCCAGCAGCCCCTGGGGGAGATCAACCTACGAGCAGTACTTC.